This entry concerns a single T cell receptor beta chain. This sample is drawn from a study of cytomegalovirus exposure and HLA in healthy donors. Some clones are missing from TCRdb's copy, which holds only in-frame ones; the method was immunoSEQ multiplex PCR. The sample yields some 240,000 clones, about 90% seen once. From the 120-subject validation cohort, which was separate from the roughly 690-subject first cohort, the donors were drawn. The V segment lost 2 bases and the J segment 0 bases; nucleotides outside the gene matches: 4. Germline V gene sequence: CDR1 PRHDT, CDR2 FYEKMQ (reference sequence). The CDR3 has 16 residues.

This rearrangement joins TRBV13 to TRBJ2-3; 8 bases fit TRBD1. Input material: PBMCs. This TCR derives from a woman aged 25 to 45 in good health and CMV-seropositive. DNA for the CDR3: TGTGCCAGCAGCTTAAAAGCAGGGGGCAGCACAGATACGCAGTATTTT. Its protein is CASSLKAGGSTDTQYF.